This T cell receptor (beta chain) was sequenced for a study of beta chain features in type 1 diabetes. Study findings and constraints: Type 1 diabetes patients had moderately but significantly shorter TCRB CDR3s in all four CD4+ subsets.

Reverse transcribing all isolated RNA meant expressed TCRB transcripts were sequenced. Assay: immunoSEQ multiplex PCR; the TCRdb copy retains only in-frame clones and omits some. The sample has over 150,000 clones, roughly 8% seen once. Germline V gene lookup returns CDR1 SGHRS and CDR2 YFSETQ. Losses at the gene ends were 5 bases for V and 5 bases for J; bases not matched to a gene: 4. The CDR3 contains 14 residues. For this clone: The antigen is undetermined.

The TCR comes from a man in his late teens or twenties with type 1 diabetes. The sample was central memory CD4+ T cells from blood. The V and J genes are TRBV5-1 and TRBJ2-5; TRBD2 agrees at 12 bases. CDR3: CASSDTSGGETQYF. The CDR3 DNA reads as TGCGCCAGCAGTGATACTAGCGGGGGGGAGACCCAGTACTTC. Supplemented by reference TRBV5-1 and TRBJ2-5, the full variable domain reads KAGVTQTPRYLIKTRGQQVTLSCSPISGHRSVSWYQQTPGQGLQFLFEYFSETQRNKGNFPGRFSGRQFSNSRSEMNVSTLELGDSALYLCASSDTSGGETQYFGPGTRLLVL.